Shown below are 30 T cell receptor beta chains from a single sample sequenced in a study of T cell clonality in common variable immunodeficiency. Using immunoSEQ multiplex PCR, the repertoire was profiled, and TCRdb retains in-frame clones only, with some absent. The repertoire consists of 30,000 or so clones, none detected only once. Sequencing was performed on peripheral blood mononuclear cells. The receptors here all came from a person aged 18 to 75 in good health.

This clone came up many times. The read gets to within 3 residues of the CDR3 end, and the germline J gene fills in the rest. The chain employs TRBV9 and TRBJ2-2, with 7 bases identical to TRBD1. The CDR3 sequence is 15 residues long. Trimming removed 2 bases from V and 3 bases from J; junction bases left unmatched: 4. The V gene's germline CDR1 is SGDLS and CDR2 YYNGEE. CDR3 region: CASSVQGVHTGELFF. Partial CDR3 DNA: TGTGCCAGCAGCGTTCAGGGGGTGCACACCGGGGAG.

Concerning this clone: With the read ending 3 residues before the CDR3 end, the germline J gene is used to fill in that end. V is TRBV5-6 and J is TRBJ1-4; D uncertain. Germline V gives CDR1 SGHDT, CDR2 YYEEEE. The CDR3 spans 15 residues. Trimming stripped 2 bases from V and 8 bases from J, with 16 bases between. CDR3 sequence: CASSFGLPKGEKLFF. CDR3 DNA, as far as it was read: TGTGCCAGCAGCTTCGGACTACCTAAAGGGGAAAAA.

There are many counts of this clone. CDR3 DNA (partial): TGCAGTGCTAGAGAAGGGGGGGGCTACAATGAG. Encoded protein: CSAREGGGYNE. The CDR3 in its entirety is CSAREGGGYNEQFF. The rearrangement joins TRBV20-1 to TRBJ2-1; the D gene is possibly TRBD2 (7 bases). The CDR3 goes on 3 residues after the read ends, and that part is filled in from the germline J gene. Deletions cut 0 bases from V and 3 bases from J, with 9 bases between. From germline, CDR1 is DFQATT and CDR2 SNEGSKA (reference sequence). This CDR3 has 14 residues.

This clone has at least ten counts. The sequence runs out 3 residues before the end of the CDR3; the remainder is reconstructed from the germline J gene. V is TRBV20-1 and J is TRBJ2-1, with 15 bases identical to TRBD2. Germline lookup yields CDR1 DFQATT and CDR2 SNEGSKA (reference sequence). Germline trimming cut 3 bases from V and 3 bases from J; bases unmatched to any gene: 6. CDR3 length: 17 amino acids. The CDR3 spells CSASRTSGGAFYNEQFF. Incomplete CDR3 DNA: TGCAGTGCTAGTCGGACTAGCGGGGGGGCGTTCTACAATGAG.

This clone came up many times. The missing CDR3 end, 3 residues past where the read stops, is filled in from the germline J gene. The V and J genes are TRBV29-1 and TRBJ1-1, with 8 bases matching TRBD1. There are 13 residues in the CDR3. Trimming at V came to 7 bases and at J to 7 bases, leaving 11 bases not matched to a gene. Germline V gene lookup returns CDR1 SQVTM and CDR2 ANQGSEA. The CDR3 sequence is CSASLGTGYEAFF. The CDR3 DNA, read in part, is TGCAGCGCCTCATTAGGGACAGGTTATGAA.

This clone was seen ten or more times. The CDR3 end lies 3 residues beyond the end of the read and is filled in from the germline J gene. The rearrangement joins TRBV6-2 or TRBV6-3 to TRBJ2-5, with D possibly matching TRBD2 (5 bases). Germline CDR1 and CDR2: MNHEY and SVGEGT. The V end was cut by 2 bases, the J end by 0 bases, with 13 bases between. The CDR3 totals 16 residues. CDR3 bases read: TGTGCCAGCAGTTACCTAAGCGGTTCGTACCAAGAGACC. This translates into CASSYLSGSYQET. The full-length CDR3 reads as CASSYLSGSYQETQYF.

This clone was detected many times. The DNA ends 3 residues before the CDR3 does, and the rest of the CDR3 is filled in from the germline J gene. The chain recombines TRBV29-1 with TRBJ1-2; the D gene is possibly TRBD1 (5 bases). V shed 7 bases and J shed 0 bases, with 12 bases lying between them. From germline, CDR1 is SQVTM and CDR2 ANQGSEA. CDR3 size: 13 residues. CDR3 bases read: TGCAGCGGGACCACAGGAGCTAACTATGGC. Amino acid sequence: CSGTTGANYG. The complete CDR3 sequence is CSGTTGANYGYTF. The full variable domain, in which reference TRBV29-1 and TRBJ1-2 provide the parts outside the CDR3, is SAVISQKPSRDICQRGTSLTIQCQVDSQVTMMFWYRQQPGQSLTLIATANQGSEATYESGFVIDKFPISRPNLTFSTLTVSNMSPEDSSIYLCSGTTGANYGYTFGSGTRLTVV.

Many counts were recorded for this clone. Sequencing ends 3 residues short of the CDR3 end; the germline J gene provides the rest. The gene calls are TRBV20-1 and TRBJ1-1, with TRBD1 matching 7 bases. CDR1 is DFQATT and CDR2 is SNEGSKA in the germline V gene (reference sequence). The length of the CDR3 is 15 residues. V lost 2 bases and J lost 7; bases outside the gene matches: 13. CDR3 sequence: CSARYLGLAGGEAFF. CDR3 DNA, as far as it was read: TGCAGTGCTAGATACTTGGGTTTGGCAGGGGGTGAA.

This clone occurred many times. The sequenced fragment ends 3 residues before the CDR3 boundary, so the rest is inferred from the germline J gene. This chain links TRBV20-1 with TRBJ1-5; 7 bases agree with TRBD1. Germline V CDR1 and CDR2: DFQATT, SNEGSKA (reference sequence). CDR3 length: 15 residues. V lost 1 base, J lost 4 bases, and 7 bases stayed unmatched. CDR3 amino acids: CSARVIGGLNQPQHF. CDR3 DNA (partial): TGCAGTGCTAGAGTTATAGGGGGCTTGAATCAGCCC.

This clone showed up many times. Sequencing ends 3 residues short of the CDR3 end; the germline J gene provides the rest. The J gene is TRBJ1-1, the V gene TRBV5-1, with D hard to call. The V end was cut by 5 bases, the J end by 1 base, with 12 bases between. This CDR3 is 14 amino acids long. Germline V lookup: CDR1 SGHRS, CDR2 YFSETQ. The CDR3 loop reads CASSLSPPNTEAFF. The CDR3 bases that were read are TGCGCCAGCAGTCTTAGCCCACCGAACACTGAA.

Details on this clone: The read finishes 3 residues shy of the CDR3 end, and the germline J gene is used to complete it. V usage is TRBV19 and J usage is TRBJ2-3, with 7 bases aligning to TRBD1. J lost 4 bases, V lost 7 bases, and 11 bases had no gene match. There are 15 residues in the CDR3. Per the germline V gene, CDR1 is LNHDA and CDR2 is SQIVND (reference sequence). CDR3: CASNPRGIGSDTQYF. Incomplete CDR3 DNA: TGTGCCAGTAACCCCAGGGGGATAGGATCAGATACG.

This clone was detected many times. The read ends 3 residues before the CDR3 terminus; that terminus is restored from the germline J gene. J is TRBJ2-7 and V is TRBV20-1; perhaps TRBD1 as D (6 bases). V dropped 0 bases and J dropped 6 bases, with 18 bases sitting between them. There are 15 residues in the CDR3. Germline assignment: CDR1 DFQATT and CDR2 SNEGSKA (reference sequence). This CDR3 is CSARDRRQVISEQYF. Partial CDR3 DNA: TGCAGTGCTAGAGATCGGAGACAGGTTATTAGCGAG.

This clone was counted ten times or more. The CDR3 end falls 3 residues outside the read, so it is completed with the germline J gene. The chain carries TRBV13 and TRBJ1-1; D remains unclear. Trimming shortened V by 3 bases and J by 6 bases, and 11 bases separated the two germline ends. Looked up from germline, CDR1 is PRHDT and CDR2 is FYEKMQ (reference sequence). The length of the CDR3 is 13 residues. The DNA read from the CDR3 is TGTGCCAGCAGCTTTGGGCCAGGCTCTGAA. This translates into CASSFGPGSE. The full-length CDR3 reads as CASSFGPGSEAFF. Full variable domain (remainder filled in from reference TRBV13 and TRBJ1-1): AAGVIQSPRHLIKEKRETATLKCYPIPRHDTVYWYQQGPGQDPQFLISFYEKMQSDKGSIPDRFSAQQFSDYHSELNMSSLELGDSALYFCASSFGPGSEAFFGQGTRLTVV.

This clone has a count of ten or more. The read ends 3 residues early relative to the CDR3; the germline J gene fills the gap. This chain uses TRBV7-2 with TRBJ1-5; perhaps TRBD1 as D (6 bases). The CDR3 loop spans 17 amino acids. Trimming took off 0 bases at V and 0 bases at J, with 12 bases between the two ends. Germline V lookup: CDR1 SGHTA, CDR2 FQGNSA. The CDR3 loop is CASSLAGTPLSNQPQHF. Partial CDR3 DNA: TGTGCCAGCAGCTTAGCCGGGACACCACTTAGCAATCAGCCC.

This clone was counted between two and nine times. The read comes to an end 3 residues before the CDR3 does, leaving the germline J gene to fill in the end. The chain recombines TRBV10-2 with TRBJ2-1, with D possibly TRBD2 on 5 matching bases. Germline assignment: CDR1 WSHSY and CDR2 SAAADI. V was trimmed by 3 bases and J by 0 bases, leaving 6 bases between them. CDR3 length: 14 amino acids. This CDR3 is CASSETSSYNEQFF. The CDR3 DNA, read in part, is TGCGCCAGCAGTGAAACTAGCTCCTACAATGAG.

This clone came up many times. The CDR3 spells CATRVGQAHYEQYF. Incomplete CDR3 DNA: TGTGCCACCCGAGTAGGGCAGGCGCACTACGAG. The chain has TRBV7-3 and TRBJ2-7; D gene uncertain. The read finishes 3 residues shy of the CDR3 end, and the germline J gene is used to complete it. With 10 bases removed from V and 3 bases from J, the gap between germline ends came to 19 bases. CDR3 size: 14 residues. CDR1 is SGHTA and CDR2 is FQGTGA in the germline V gene.

This clone has a count of ten or more. The CDR3 is cut off 3 residues early in the read; its end comes from the germline J gene. The gene calls are TRBV5-1 and TRBJ2-2, with D possibly being TRBD1 (6 bases). Germline V gives CDR1 SGHRS, CDR2 YFSETQ. The length of the CDR3 is 20 residues. The CDR3 region is CASSLRPTLGTLPSNSPLFF. The CDR3 DNA, read in part, is TGCGCCAGCAGCTTGAGACCAACGCTGGGGACACTTCCTTCTAATTCACCG.

The sample holds many counts of this clone. Sequencing ends 3 residues short of the CDR3 end; the germline J gene provides the rest. The V gene is TRBV20-1, the J gene TRBJ1-5; a possible D gene is TRBD1 (6 bases). V was trimmed by 4 bases and J by 9 bases, leaving 19 bases between them. Looked up from germline, CDR1 is DFQATT and CDR2 is SNEGSKA (reference sequence). The CDR3 is made up of 14 amino acids. The CDR3 sequence is CSAIGPSGVSPQHF. The CDR3 DNA, read in part, is TGCAGTGCTATTGGGCCATCAGGGGTGTCGCCC.

This clone showed up many times. The CDR3 is cut off 3 residues early in the read; its end comes from the germline J gene. The chain uses TRBV20-1 and TRBJ2-7; 11 bases match TRBD2. Germline V gene data show CDR1 as DFQATT and CDR2 as SNEGSKA (reference sequence). Unmatched junction bases numbered 5, after V lost 4 bases and J lost 3 bases. CDR3 length: 14 amino acids. The DNA read from the CDR3 is TGCAGTGCTATTCATAGCGGGGGGGTCTACGAG. Its protein is CSAIHSGGVYE. The whole CDR3 sequence reads CSAIHSGGVYEQYF.

This clone is labeled medium-sized. The CDR3 is cut off 3 residues early in the read; its end comes from the germline J gene. The chain has TRBV19 and TRBJ2-3; 7 bases align to TRBD1. The CDR3 loop spans 18 amino acids. J was trimmed by 0 bases and V by 5 bases; bases with no gene match: 14. From germline, CDR1 is LNHDA and CDR2 SQIVND (reference sequence). CDR3 sequence: CASSEAQGSTSSTDTQYF. The CDR3 DNA, read in part, is TGTGCCAGTAGTGAAGCACAGGGGTCGACGTCTAGCACAGATACG. Together with reference TRBV19 and TRBJ2-3, the CDR3 gives the full variable domain: DGGITQSPKYLFRKEGQNVTLSCEQNLNHDAMYWYRQDPGQGLRLIYYSQIVNDFQKGDIAEGYSVSREKKESFPLTVTSAQKNPTAFYLCASSEAQGSTSSTDTQYFGPGTRLTVL.

With regard to this clone: The read halts 3 residues ahead of the CDR3 end, with the missing end drawn from the germline J gene. The chain joins TRBV20-1 to TRBJ2-3; 9 bases are a match to TRBD2. Germline-derived CDR1 and CDR2 are DFQATT and SNEGSKA (reference sequence). The CDR3 is 14 amino acids. Partial CDR3 DNA: TGCAGTGTTCCGGGCGGGGGGGCCGGGGAGACG. Encoded protein: CSVPGGGAGET. In full, the CDR3 is CSVPGGGAGETQYF.

This clone has ten or more counts. The read ends 3 residues shy of where the CDR3 ends; the end is completed using the germline J gene. The chain employs TRBV5-1 and TRBJ1-1; D remains unclear. CDR1 is SGHRS, CDR2 YFSETQ, per germline. Deletions cut 6 bases from V and 0 bases from J, with 9 bases between. The CDR3 runs to 13 residues. The CDR3 region is CASMQSMNTEAFF. The CDR3 bases that were read are TGCGCCAGCATGCAGTCCATGAACACTGAA.

This clone was found many times. The sequence runs out 3 residues before the end of the CDR3; the remainder is reconstructed from the germline J gene. V usage is TRBV20-1 and J usage is TRBJ2-1; TRBD1 aligns across 11 bases. V lost 4 bases to trimming and J lost 6 bases; unmatched junction nucleotides: 8. The CDR3 covers 15 residues. Germline-derived CDR1 and CDR2 are DFQATT and SNEGSKA (reference sequence). Partial CDR3 DNA: TGCAGTGCTATTCCCGGGACAGGGGGTGTCAATGAG. Translating it yields CSAIPGTGGVNE. The CDR3 in full is CSAIPGTGGVNEQFF.

Notes on this clone: From the germline J gene comes the end of the CDR3, since the read stops 3 residues before it. The chain is built from TRBV19 and TRBJ1-3; perhaps TRBD1 as D (6 bases). V shed 3 bases and J shed 4 bases, with 10 bases lying between them. In germline, CDR1 is LNHDA, CDR2 SQIVND (reference sequence). The CDR3 length is 14 residues. CDR3 sequence: CASSITGSGNTIYF. The covered CDR3 bases are TGTGCCAGTAGTATTACAGGGTCCGGAAACACC.

In its sample, this clone was seen many times. The read halts 3 residues ahead of the CDR3 end, with the missing end drawn from the germline J gene. This chain connects TRBV9 to TRBJ2-1; TRBD2 is a possible D gene (7 bases). The germline V and J ends were trimmed by 0 bases and 2 bases, with 15 bases remaining between them. Germline CDR1 and CDR2: SGDLS and YYNGEE. This CDR3 spans 17 amino acids. The CDR3 DNA, read in part, is TGTGCCAGCAGCGTAGCTCTGGGGGGGCAACCCTACAATGAG. This gives the protein CASSVALGGQPYNE. The full CDR3 protein is CASSVALGGQPYNEQFF. The full variable domain, completed using reference TRBV9 and TRBJ2-1, is DSGVTQTPKHLITATGQRVTLRCSPRSGDLSVYWYQQSLDQGLQFLIQYYNGEERAKGNILERFSAQQFPDLHSELNLSSLELGDSALYFCASSVALGGQPYNEQFFGPGTRLTVL.

Comments on this clone: The read falls 3 residues short of the CDR3 end, and the missing part is taken from the germline J gene. The chain couples TRBV7-3 to TRBJ1-2; D gene unclear. CDR1 SGHTA and CDR2 FQGTGA come from the germline V gene. CDR3 size: 14 residues. The CDR3 bases that were read are TGTGCCAGCAGCCCAAGCGGGGTCGCAGATACC. Translated: CASSPSGVADT. The whole CDR3 protein is CASSPSGVADTYTF.

This clone was picked up a small number of times. With the read ending 3 residues before the CDR3 end, the germline J gene is used to fill in that end. V is TRBV30 and J is TRBJ2-4, with a tentative D call TRBD1 (7 bases). The germline gives CDR1 GTSNPN, CDR2 SVGIG (reference sequence). The CDR3 is made up of 13 amino acids. The CDR3 bases that were read are TGTGCCTGGAGTGTACGGGGGACAGATGGT. Translating gives CAWSVRGTDG. The full CDR3 reads CAWSVRGTDGQYF.

This clone was seen ten or more times. The CDR3 end lies 3 residues beyond the end of the read and is filled in from the germline J gene. The V and J genes are TRBV7-9 and TRBJ1-2, with 9 positions matching TRBD1. The trim removed 5 bases at V and 6 bases at J, leaving 7 bases unmatched. The CDR3 runs to 14 residues. Germline V gene data show CDR1 as SEHNR and CDR2 as FQNEAQ (reference sequence). The sequenced CDR3 bases are TGTGCCAGCAGCACGACAGGGGGTAGACATGGC. Amino acids: CASSTTGGRHG. The full CDR3 reads CASSTTGGRHGYTF.

This clone was detected ten times or more. Sequencing ends 3 residues short of the CDR3 end; the germline J gene provides the rest. V is TRBV20-1 and J is TRBJ1-5, with 7 bases identical to TRBD1. The trim removed 6 bases at V and 3 bases at J, leaving 14 bases unmatched. Germline loops: CDR1 DFQATT, CDR2 SNEGSKA (reference sequence). The CDR3 has 16 amino acids. The CDR3 bases that were read are TGCAGTGCCAGCAATCAACGGGACAGACACAATCAGCCC. Its translation: CSASNQRDRHNQP. The entire CDR3 protein is CSASNQRDRHNQPQHF.

This clone was seen repeatedly, ten times or more. The read ends 3 residues early relative to the CDR3; the germline J gene fills the gap. The chain carries TRBV29-1 and TRBJ2-6, with 8 bases that match TRBD2. V shed 3 bases, J shed 1 base, and the junction held 8 bases outside the gene matches. The CDR3 contains 17 residues. Germline CDR1 and CDR2: SQVTM and ANQGSEA. Here the CDR3 reads CSVEVSGISSGANVLTF. Incomplete CDR3 DNA: TGCAGCGTTGAGGTTAGCGGGATAAGTTCTGGGGCCAACGTC.